This T cell receptor (beta chain) was recorded in a study of cytotoxic CD8 clonotypes in ibrutinib-treated CLL. Turning to the study itself: Patients: roughly 11 relapsed/refractory, roughly 15 treatment-naive, roughly 18 IGHV unmutated. Response samples were obtained once patients had received a median around twelve months of treatment, range 6 to 36. General study points: At baseline, clonality was higher than in age-matched healthy donors and correlated with CD8+ counts.

The repertoire was sequenced with immunoSEQ multiplex PCR; TCRdb's copy has only in-frame clones and lacks some. The sample contains about 74,000 clones, about 84% of which appear only once. The germline V gene encodes CDR1 LNHDA and CDR2 SQIVND (reference sequence). The trim removed 3 bases at V and 2 bases at J, leaving 5 bases unmatched. CDR3 length: 16 residues. In the case of this clone: Its antigen is not identified.

V is TRBV19 and J is TRBJ2-3; 10 nucleotides match TRBD2. The receptor was isolated from a human donor with chronic lymphocytic leukemia. This sample comprised PBMCs, obtained at disease progression, from a patient treated with ibrutinib. Written as DNA, the CDR3 is TGTGCCAGTAGTATTCTCGGGACTAGCGACACAGATACGCAGTATTTT. Protein product: CASSILGTSDTDTQYF.